This TCR beta chain originates from a study of identical twins. This clonotype was detected many times. Its specificity is unknown. Per the germline V gene, CDR1 is LNHDA and CDR2 is SQIVND (reference sequence). The V segment lost 7 bases and the J segment 6 bases; nucleotides outside the gene matches: 10. The CDR3 length is 15 residues. Overall study results and limits: Zero-insertion findings could be partly confounded by invariant cells (MAIT and iNKT cells). Within cord blood, abundant beta clonotypes carried fewer insertions, but memory repertoires showed no such trend. Cross-sectional statistical analysis was relied on for the conclusions, without the same donors being followed.

With template switching, a universal primer site was added, and the cDNA carried unique molecular identifiers. TCRdb redid the calling of the 5' RACE reads with MiXCR, one entry per CDR3 protein. The sample gives 240,000 or so distinct CDR3 sequences, about 10% of which show up once; about 9.1% is in the top ten. The sequence derives from a man aged 45 to 65 in good health. What was sequenced was memory T cells sorted from blood. The V and J genes are TRBV19 and TRBJ2-1, with 9 bases that match TRBD2. The CDR3 is CASKGGSSGVNEQFF. The CDR3 DNA is TGTGCCAGTAAGGGAGGGTCTAGCGGGGTCAATGAGCAGTTCTTC.